A selection of T cell receptor beta chains follows, all from one sample in a study of shared clonotypes between healthy human individuals. The table came from immunoSEQ multiplex PCR; TCRdb's copy has only in-frame clones and leaves some out. The sample lists about 870,000 clones, more than 85% occurring once. The material sequenced was naive CD8+ T cells sorted from blood. The receptors derive from a man in his thirties or forties in good health. Each CDR3 is given with its conserved first and last residue. A D gene is named only where the DNA matches it firmly. Clone size is not always given. Where it is, it says once, few, many or a class for expanded clones.

TRBV28	TRBD2	TRBJ2-7	-	14	CASRSLAGGDEQYF	TGTGCCAGCAGGTCACTAGCGGGAGGTGACGAGCAGTACTTC
TRBV15	-	TRBJ2-7	-	15	CATSRDRGLNYEQYF	TGTGCCACCAGCAGAGATAGGGGACTGAACTACGAGCAGTACTTC
TRBV29-1	TRBD1	TRBJ2-1	-	15	CSAGTGGGQDHEQFF	TGCAGCGCCGGGACAGGGGGCGGACAGGACCATGAGCAGTTCTTC
TRBV27	TRBD2	TRBJ2-3	-	15	CASSLELAGLNTQYF	TGTGCCAGCAGTTTAGAGCTAGCGGGATTAAATACGCAGTATTTT
TRBV4-2	TRBD1	TRBJ2-7	-	13	CASSGQGAYEQYF	TGTGCCAGCAGCGGACAGGGGGCCTACGAGCAGTACTTC
TRBV12-5	TRBD2	TRBJ2-3	-	18	CASGLDPSGNLFTDTQYF	TGTGCTAGTGGTTTGGATCCTAGCGGGAACCTTTTCACAGATACGCAGTATTTT
TRBV27	TRBD2	TRBJ2-2	-	15	CASKLGGLDSGELFF	TGTGCCAGCAAACTTGGGGGACTAGACTCCGGGGAGCTGTTTTTT
TRBV25-1	-	TRBJ2-3	-	14	CASSDYDDWATQYF	TGTGCCAGCAGTGACTACGACGACTGGGCCACGCAGTATTTT
TRBV15	-	TRBJ1-1	-	13	CATSARQKPEAFF	TGTGCCACCAGCGCTAGACAGAAACCTGAAGCTTTCTTT
TRBV27	-	TRBJ2-1	-	13	CASSWGASNEQFF	TGTGCCAGCAGCTGGGGAGCTTCCAATGAGCAGTTCTTC
TRBV5-1	TRBD1	TRBJ1-1	-	18	CASSLSGTGGAGNTEAFF	TGCGCCAGCAGCTTGTCCGGGACAGGGGGCGCGGGAAACACTGAAGCTTTCTTT
TRBV27	-	TRBJ2-6	few	14	CASGSGSGANVLTF	TGTGCCAGCGGGTCCGGATCTGGGGCCAACGTCCTGACTTTC
TRBV5-1	-	TRBJ2-5	-	14	CASSLEGRTETQYF	TGCGCCAGCAGCTTGGAGGGCAGGACGGAGACCCAGTACTTC
TRBV29-1	-	TRBJ2-7	-	13	CSVEEADVHEQYF	TGCAGCGTTGAAGAGGCAGACGTCCACGAGCAGTACTTC
TRBV27	-	TRBJ2-7	-	15	CASSLSTEITYEQYF	TGTGCCAGCAGTTTATCGACGGAGATAACCTACGAGCAGTACTTC
TRBV27	-	TRBJ1-4	-	17	CASSLMAGVGTNEKLFF	TGTGCCAGCAGTTTAATGGCAGGGGTAGGGACTAATGAAAAACTGTTTTTT
TRBV29-1	TRBD1	TRBJ2-5	-	17	CSVEDPSYGDSQETQYF	TGCAGCGTTGAAGATCCCTCTTATGGGGACAGCCAAGAGACCCAGTACTTC
TRBV29-1	-	TRBJ2-5	-	12	CSVPRTEETQYF	TGCAGCGTTCCTCGGACAGAAGAGACCCAGTACTTC
TRBV2	-	TRBJ1-5	-	16	CASSPMGGMSNQPQHF	TGTGCCAGCAGCCCCATGGGGGGAATGAGCAATCAGCCCCAGCATTTT
TRBV5-5	-	TRBJ2-7	once	12	CASSPVGREQYF	TGTGCCAGCAGCCCGGTAGGTCGCGAGCAGTACTTC
TRBV6-5	-	TRBJ1-3	-	15	CASSYDRTSGNTIYF	TGTGCCAGCAGTTACGATCGCACCTCTGGAAACACCATATATTTT
TRBV7-9	TRBD1	TRBJ1-4	-	16	CASSSSLDRGGEKLFF	TGTGCCAGCAGCTCATCGTTGGACAGGGGTGGAGAAAAACTGTTTTTT
TRBV7-9	-	TRBJ2-5	-	15	CASTSGEESQETQYF	TGTGCCAGCACCAGTGGAGAGGAGAGCCAAGAGACCCAGTACTTC
TRBV10-2	TRBD2	TRBJ2-5	-	14	CASGGLAGQETQYF	TGCGCCAGCGGGGGACTAGCGGGGCAAGAGACCCAGTACTTC
TRBV28	TRBD1	TRBJ2-3	-	20	CASSLGQGSRSDYHQDTQYF	TGTGCCAGCAGTTTAGGACAGGGCTCGCGATCGGACTATCACCAGGATACGCAGTATTTT
TRBV7-9	-	TRBJ1-1	-	15	CASSLAGGGNTEAFF	TGTGCCAGCAGCTTAGCCGGGGGAGGGAACACTGAAGCTTTCTTT
TRBV7-9	TRBD1	TRBJ2-1	-	15	CASSLNRGRLNEQFF	TGTGCCAGCAGCCTAAACAGGGGGCGGTTGAATGAGCAGTTCTTC
TRBV9	-	TRBJ2-7	once	15	CASSVGAGAGYEQYF	TGTGCCAGCAGCGTAGGTGCAGGGGCGGGCTACGAGCAGTACTTC
TRBV11-2	TRBD1	TRBJ2-7	-	13	CASSSGQPYEQYF	TGTGCCAGCAGCTCGGGACAGCCGTACGAGCAGTACTTC